The rows below give T cell receptor beta chains drawn from one sample of a study of Graves' ophthalmopathy and Graves' hyperthyroidism. TCRdb fed the multiplex PCR reads into MiXCR, producing one record per CDR3 protein. This table has around 1,000,000 distinct CDR3 sequences, about 38% appearing once. The source material was peripheral blood or thyroid tissue (not recorded which). These receptors were obtained from an adult man with Graves' hyperthyroidism. Each CDR3 is given with its conserved first and last residue. D genes are given only for firm matches. Not all rows give a size; the values are once, few, many and, for expanded clones, a class.

d_gene	v_gene	abundance	j_gene	CDR3aa	CDR3nt
.	TRBV5-1	.	TRBJ2-5	CASSFDQSIGLDRETQYF	TGCGCCAGCAGCTTTGACCAATCAATTGGGCTAGACCGAGAGACCCAGTACTTC
TRBD1	TRBV10-3	few	TRBJ1-1	CASSSPGQRMNTEAFF	TGTGCCAGCAGTTCACCGGGACAGAGGATGAACACTGAAGCTTTCTTT
.	TRBV7-6	many	TRBJ2-2	CASSKTSLAGELFF	TGTGCCAGCAGTAAGACTAGTCTCGCCGGGGAGCTGTTTTTT
.	TRBV9	few	TRBJ1-2	CASSVEPRASFYGYTF	TGTGCCAGCAGCGTAGAGCCCCGGGCCTCATTCTATGGCTACACCTTC
TRBD1	TRBV15	.	TRBJ1-6	CASSDREVSPLHF	TGTGCCAGCAGCGACAGGGAGGTTTCACCCCTCCACTTT
.	TRBV10-3	many	TRBJ2-5	CATTDRQETQYF	TGTGCCACCACCGACAGACAAGAGACCCAGTACTTC
.	TRBV4-2	few	TRBJ1-1	CASHAGGTEAFF	TGTGCCAGCCACGCGGGGGGGACTGAAGCTTTCTTT
.	TRBV30	few	TRBJ1-5	CAWSSREGQPQHF	TGTGCCTGGAGCTCCAGGGAAGGCCAGCCCCAGCATTTT
TRBD1	TRBV10-2	many	TRBJ2-2	CASRERDRNTGELFF	TGCGCCAGCAGAGAAAGGGACAGAAACACCGGGGAGCTGTTTTTT
TRBD1	TRBV15	once	TRBJ2-7	CATSRTPGQPVSYEQYF	TGTGCCACCAGCAGGACACCGGGACAGCCAGTTTCCTACGAGCAGTACTTC
TRBD1	TRBV7-6	.	TRBJ2-5	CASSRTGAEGTQYF	TGTGCCAGCAGTAGGACAGGGGCGGAGGGGACCCAGTACTTC
.	TRBV4-1	many	TRBJ1-2	CASSQDLGSYGYTF	TGCGCCAGCAGCCAAGATCTGGGCAGCTATGGCTACACCTTC
.	TRBV4-1	.	TRBJ2-5	CASSQFWGQETQYF	TGCGCCAGCAGCCAATTTTGGGGTCAAGAGACCCAGTACTTC
.	TRBV7-2	many	TRBJ1-1	CASSLKNRNTEAFF	TGTGCCAGCAGCTTAAAGAATAGGAACACTGAAGCTTTCTTT
.	TRBV12-3/TRBV12-4	.	TRBJ1-6	CASSQRPGLSPLHF	TGTGCCAGCAGCCAACGCCCCGGACTTTCACCCCTCCACTTT
TRBD2	TRBV29-1	.	TRBJ2-5	CSVGPTSGRNGEETQYF	TGCAGCGTTGGCCCTACTAGCGGGCGTAATGGGGAAGAGACCCAGTACTTC
TRBD2	TRBV10-2	few	TRBJ2-2	CAISGGRGLAGNTGELFF	TGTGCCATCAGTGGAGGTCGAGGACTAGCGGGGAACACCGGGGAGCTGTTTTTT
TRBD1	TRBV2	.	TRBJ1-1	CASIRQGAANKAFF	TGTGCCAGCATCCGACAGGGGGCGGCAAATAAAGCTTTCTTT
.	TRBV12-3/TRBV12-4	.	TRBJ1-4	CASRDTYEKLFF	TGTGCCAGCAGGGATACTTATGAAAAACTGTTTTTT
TRBD1	TRBV30	few	TRBJ2-7	CAWGLNRGAEQYF	TGTGCCTGGGGTCTTAACAGGGGCGCCGAGCAGTACTTC
.	TRBV10-3	.	TRBJ1-2	CAISESSHRTDGYTF	TGTGCCATCAGTGAGTCTTCCCACCGCACTGATGGCTACACCTTC
.	TRBV5-1	many	TRBJ1-2	CASSLAAGSSYGYTF	TGCGCCAGCAGCTTGGCCGCGGGGTCCTCCTATGGCTACACCTTC
.	TRBV29-1	.	TRBJ2-7	CSLEFRYEQYF	TGCAGCTTGGAATTCAGATACGAGCAGTACTTC
.	TRBV6-5	few	TRBJ1-5	CASSYSGGTSNQPQHF	TGTGCCAGCAGTTACTCGGGGGGGACTAGCAATCAGCCCCAGCATTTT
TRBD1	TRBV10-3	.	TRBJ2-7	CAISYDRGTSYEQYF	TGTGCCATCAGCTACGACAGGGGAACCTCCTACGAGCAGTACTTC
.	TRBV5-8	.	TRBJ1-1	CASSEGPGSEAFF	TGTGCCAGCAGCGAGGGACCGGGGAGTGAAGCTTTCTTT